The clone carrying this T cell receptor beta chain was picked up one time. The target antigen is unknown. The Oncomine TCR Beta short-read assay sequenced DNA from cultured CD4+ T cells. TCRdb re-called the PCR reads with MiXCR, one entry per CDR3 protein. Of approximately 20,000 distinct CDR3 sequences detected, about 61% appear once; the ten largest clones hold 7.5% to 9%. The data are from a study of vaccination and CD4 T cells after COVID-19. Treatment reported: approximately 10-day PBMC culture with coronavirus spike peptide pools or control peptides (ViraFEST assay). The germline V gene has CDR1 DFQATT and CDR2 SNEGSKA (reference sequence). The CDR3 totals 16 residues. The trim removed 1 base at V and 0 bases at J, leaving 4 bases unmatched.

The chain joins TRBV20-1 to TRBJ2-1, with 9 bases that match TRBD1. The clonotype originates from a human donor who had recovered from COVID-19. The sample consisted of CD4+ T cells from blood, cultured in vitro. CDR3 residues: CSARGLQGASYNEQFF. The DNA for the CDR3 is TGCAGTGCTAGAGGGCTACAGGGGGCCTCCTACAATGAGCAGTTCTTC.